A selection of T cell receptor beta chains follows, all from one sample in a study of identical twins. Using its own MiXCR run on the 5' RACE reads, TCRdb lists one record per CDR3 protein. This table holds nearly 650,000 distinct CDR3 sequences, under 8.5% found once. The same data also went into a second study, on yellow fever vaccine responses in identical twins.

Sequenced sample: PBMCs. The origin of the receptors is a woman aged 18-30 years in good health. The CDR3 runs from the conserved cysteine through the conserved F or W. The D gene is left open where the match is weak. Clone sizes are given selectively: once, few, many, or a class where the clone is expanded.

J	D	V	length	size	DNA	CDR3
TRBJ2-7	TRBD2	TRBV12-3/TRBV12-4	15	-	TGTGCCAGCAGTTTTCGACGGGGGGGCTACTACGAGCAGTACTTC	CASSFRRGGYYEQYF
TRBJ2-1	-	TRBV12-3/TRBV12-4	13	-	TGTGCCAGCAGTTTACCCTGGGGTGATGAGCAGTTCTTC	CASSLPWGDEQFF
TRBJ1-4	-	TRBV6-1	18	few	TGTGCCAGCAGCCCTCTACCCGAGACAGCCGCAACTAATGAAAAACTGTTTTTT	CASSPLPETAATNEKLFF
TRBJ1-1	-	TRBV20-1	15	few	TGCAGTGCTAGAGGTGGGACCTTGGGGAACACTGAAGCTTTCTTT	CSARGGTLGNTEAFF
TRBJ2-7	-	TRBV14	15	many	TGTGCCAGCAGCCAGACGGTTACTAGCTTCTACGAGCAGTACTTC	CASSQTVTSFYEQYF
TRBJ2-1	TRBD2	TRBV6-2/TRBV6-3	20	-	TGTGCCAGCAGTTACCCGAAGCGGGAGGTCCATCTCAGCTCCTACAATGAGCAGTTCTTC	CASSYPKREVHLSSYNEQFF
TRBJ2-3	TRBD1	TRBV10-3	20	many	TGTGCCATCAGTGAGTTCGGGACAGGGGGATATAGAGCGGGTGCAGATACGCAGTATTTT	CAISEFGTGGYRAGADTQYF
TRBJ2-7	-	TRBV10-3	12	-	TGTGCCATCAGTGAGTTGACTAACGAGCAGTACTTC	CAISELTNEQYF
TRBJ2-5	-	TRBV7-8	18	few	TGTGCCAGCAGCTTAGGGGCCCTGGGTGGTCAGTTCCAAGAGACCCAGTACTTC	CASSLGALGGQFQETQYF
TRBJ1-1	-	TRBV14	14	few	TGTGCCAGCAGCCGTTCAGGGTTGTTTGCTGAAGCTTTCTTT	CASSRSGLFAEAFF
TRBJ2-1	TRBD2	TRBV6-4	15	few	TGTGCCAACGCACTAGCGGGAGTCTCCTACAATGAGCAGTTCTTC	CANALAGVSYNEQFF
TRBJ2-3	TRBD2	TRBV12-3/TRBV12-4	17	-	TGTGCCAGCAGTCGTGGCCGGGAGGACCGTAGCACAGATACGCAGTATTTT	CASSRGREDRSTDTQYF
TRBJ2-3	TRBD2	TRBV24-1	15	few	TGTGCCACCAGTGAACCGGGACTAGCGGTTGGTACGCAGTATTTT	CATSEPGLAVGTQYF
TRBJ2-7	-	TRBV5-5	14	-	TGTGCCAGCAGCTTGATGCTAGCTTCCTACGAGCAGTACTTC	CASSLMLASYEQYF
TRBJ2-2	TRBD2	TRBV5-1	16	many	TGCGCCAGCAGCTACCGTGGCGGGGGGGCCACCGGGGAGCTGTTTTTT	CASSYRGGGATGELFF
TRBJ2-7	-	TRBV6-5	11	many	TGTGCCAGCAGTAACTCCTACGAGCAGTACTTC	CASSNSYEQYF
TRBJ2-1	-	TRBV7-9	15	many	TGTGCCAGCAGCTTAGCGCAGGTTTTAGTGGGTGAGCAGTTCTTC	CASSLAQVLVGEQFF
TRBJ1-6	-	TRBV7-8	13	many	TGTGCCAGCAAGAGCTCCTATAATTCACCCCTCCACTTT	CASKSSYNSPLHF
TRBJ2-1	-	TRBV5-1	15	many	TGCGCCAGCAGCTTGGTAACGGGGAGTGGAAATGAGCAGTTCTTC	CASSLVTGSGNEQFF
TRBJ2-3	TRBD1	TRBV29-1	15	-	TGCAGCGTTAGTAGCTGGGACAGGGCTCCAGATACGCAGTATTTT	CSVSSWDRAPDTQYF
TRBJ2-7	-	TRBV5-1	12	many	TGTGCCAGCAGCTTAGGAGCCTACGAGCAGTACTTC	CASSLGAYEQYF
TRBJ2-5	-	TRBV12-2	16	-	TGTGCAAGTCGCTTAGCGGGAAGGGGTCTACAAGAGACCCAGTACTTC	CASRLAGRGLQETQYF
TRBJ2-2	-	TRBV7-6	14	few	TGTGCCAGCAGCCTAGGGGGACACAACCGGGAGCTGTTTTTT	CASSLGGHNRELFF
TRBJ1-4	-	TRBV12-3/TRBV12-4	14	-	TGTGCCAGCAGTTCGAAATCAACTAATGAAAAACTGTTTTTT	CASSSKSTNEKLFF
TRBJ2-7	TRBD2	TRBV5-6	14	-	TGTGCCAGCAGAATAGCGGGGTTGACCTACGAGCAGTACTTC	CASRIAGLTYEQYF
TRBJ1-5	-	TRBV2	15	many	TGTGCCAGCAGCTCCTGGCAGGGACGCAATCAGCCCCAGCATTTT	CASSSWQGRNQPQHF
TRBJ2-6	TRBD1	TRBV7-3	17	-	TGTGCCAGCAGCATCGGACAGGTACCCTCTGGGGCCAACGTCCTGACTTTC	CASSIGQVPSGANVLTF
TRBJ2-1	-	TRBV10-3	15	few	TGTGCCATCAACTCACCACTAGCTTCCTACAATGAGCAGTTCTTC	CAINSPLASYNEQFF
TRBJ2-6	TRBD1	TRBV20-1	17	-	TGCAGTGCTAGAGGGACAGGATTTGAGGCTGGGGCCAACGTCCTGACTTTC	CSARGTGFEAGANVLTF